Listed here is a single TCR beta chain. Its antigen remains unidentified. Trimming shortened V by 5 bases and J by 8 bases, and 13 bases separated the two germline ends. Germline V gene data show CDR1 as SEHNR and CDR2 as FQNEAQ (reference sequence). There are 13 residues in the CDR3. This record belongs to a study of cytomegalovirus exposure and HLA in healthy donors. At the level of the study: It was reported in a later analysis that the 120 or so validation repertoires used the same platform as the roughly 670 first-cohort repertoires.

The donors were part of the validation cohort, which consisted of some 120 subjects and was separate from the first cohort of about 650 subjects. The repertoire was sequenced with immunoSEQ multiplex PCR; TCRdb's copy has only in-frame clones and lacks some. Of 150,000 to 200,000 clones in the sample, 86% were seen once. Study results and caveats: Researchers catalogued some 160 TCR beta chains as cytomegalovirus-associated.

Sequenced: PBMCs. This TCR derives from a man younger than 35 in good health and CMV-seropositive. The chain recombines TRBV7-9 with TRBJ2-1; perhaps TRBD1 as D (6 bases). For the CDR3, the DNA is TGTGCCAGCAGCCAATTAAAGGGGGATGAGCAGTTCTTC. Translated, it gives CASSQLKGDEQFF.